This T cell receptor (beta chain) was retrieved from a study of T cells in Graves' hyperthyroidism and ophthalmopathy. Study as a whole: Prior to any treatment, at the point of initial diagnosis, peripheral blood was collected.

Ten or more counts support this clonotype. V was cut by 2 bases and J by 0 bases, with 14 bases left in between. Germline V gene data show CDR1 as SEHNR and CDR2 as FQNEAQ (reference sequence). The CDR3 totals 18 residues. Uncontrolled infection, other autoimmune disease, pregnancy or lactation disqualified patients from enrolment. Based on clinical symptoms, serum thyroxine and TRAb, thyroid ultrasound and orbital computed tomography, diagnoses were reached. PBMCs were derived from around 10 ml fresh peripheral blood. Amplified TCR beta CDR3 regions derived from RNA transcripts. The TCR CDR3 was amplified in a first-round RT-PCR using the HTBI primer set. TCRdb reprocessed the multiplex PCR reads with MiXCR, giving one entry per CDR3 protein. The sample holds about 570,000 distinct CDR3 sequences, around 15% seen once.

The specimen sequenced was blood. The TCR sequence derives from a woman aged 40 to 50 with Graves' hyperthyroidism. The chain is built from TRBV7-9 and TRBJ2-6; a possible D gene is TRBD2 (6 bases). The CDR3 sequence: CASSLQSEGLSGANVLTF. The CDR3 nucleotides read TGTGCCAGCAGCTTACAGTCGGAGGGCCTCTCTGGGGCCAACGTCCTGACTTTC.